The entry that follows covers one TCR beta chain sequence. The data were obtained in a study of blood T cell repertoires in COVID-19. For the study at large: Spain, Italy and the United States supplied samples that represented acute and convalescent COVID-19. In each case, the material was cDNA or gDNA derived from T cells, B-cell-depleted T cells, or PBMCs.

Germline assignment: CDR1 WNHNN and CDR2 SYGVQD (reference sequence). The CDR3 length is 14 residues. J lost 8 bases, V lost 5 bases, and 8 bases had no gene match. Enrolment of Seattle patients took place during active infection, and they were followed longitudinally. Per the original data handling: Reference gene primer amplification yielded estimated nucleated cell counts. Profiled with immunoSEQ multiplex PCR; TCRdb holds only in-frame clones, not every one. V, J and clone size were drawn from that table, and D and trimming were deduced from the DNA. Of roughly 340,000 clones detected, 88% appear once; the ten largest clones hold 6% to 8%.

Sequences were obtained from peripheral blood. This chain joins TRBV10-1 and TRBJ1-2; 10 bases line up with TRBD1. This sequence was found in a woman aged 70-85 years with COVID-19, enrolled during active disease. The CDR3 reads CASSPGTGDYGYTF. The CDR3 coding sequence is TGCGCCAGCAGTCCCGGGACAGGGGATTACGGCTACACCTTC.